This TCR beta chain derives from a study of T cells in Graves' hyperthyroidism and ophthalmopathy. Study-level points and caveats: Blood also contained most expanded thyroid clonotypes above 0.001. Ophthalmopathy and stable hyperthyroidism were told apart by a 13 V-J model.

This clonotype was picked up a small number of times. What it recognizes is unknown. Looked up from germline, CDR1 is LGHNA and CDR2 is YSLEER. There are 15 residues in the CDR3. Trimming pared 0 bases from V and 0 bases from J, leaving 7 bases between. Diagnostic decisions used clinical symptoms, serum thyroxine and TRAb, thyroid ultrasound and orbital computed tomography. The source material, RNA transcripts, was used to amplify TCR beta CDR3 regions. A set of HTBI primers served as the primers for a first-round RT-PCR of the TCR CDR3. TCRdb recomputed calls from the multiplex PCR reads with MiXCR, one row per CDR3 protein. The profile shows over 250,000 distinct CDR3 sequences, over 15% of them singletons.

The rearrangement links TRBV4-3 to TRBJ2-3; no definite D call. Sequencing was performed on blood. The sequence was obtained from a woman aged 60 to 75 with Graves' ophthalmopathy. DNA of the CDR3: TGCGCCAGCAGCCAAGATCAACGGAGCACAGATACGCAGTATTTT. It codes for CASSQDQRSTDTQYF.